Presented here are 29 T cell receptor beta chains from one specimen sequenced in a study of regulatory T cells in long-lasting Graves disease (dated by TCRdb to the early 2020s). In the paper's terms, the time point label means: newly diagnosed GD, antithyroid drugs for less than 3 months. For both TCR sequencing and RNA sequencing, RNA was extracted from PBMCs in TRIzol. The method behind the library was multiplex PCR. These reads were obtained on an Illumina HiSeq 4000. iRepertoire HTBI primers and Arm-PCR amplification of CDR3 regions were used to construct TCR beta libraries. TCRdb cleaned the public reads at Q25 with fastp, built clones with MiXCR and kept in-frame beta chains. Rows are combined by CDR3 protein, so each entry shows the most common genes and DNA. In all, the sample holds a few hundred thousand distinct CDR3 sequences, and roughly 12% of those were seen once. Approximately 17% of the sample is in the top ten clones.

The same data also contributed to another study, on T cells in Graves' hyperthyroidism and ophthalmopathy.

Specimen: peripheral blood mononuclear cells (PBMCs), collected at new diagnosis, from a patient treated with antithyroid drugs. The receptors shown here come from a woman aged 18-30 years with Graves disease. Donor details come from another sample of the same person, matched by shared clones.

This sequence joins TRBV19 and TRBJ1-5; 7 positions agree with TRBD1. Germline V gives CDR1 LNHDA, CDR2 SQIVND (reference sequence). CDR3 length: 12 residues. The ends lost 6 bases at V and 11 bases at J; junction bases unmatched: 7. The CDR3 DNA is TGTGCCAGTAGCGAGGGGGCTTGGGCCCAGCATTTT. This encodes CASSEGAWAQHF.

This clonotype was seen at least ten times. The V gene is TRBV2, the J gene TRBJ2-5, with a weak D call TRBD1 (6 bases). The CDR3 has 14 residues. Germline CDR1 SNHLY, CDR2 FYNNEI. V was trimmed by 6 bases and J by 1 base, leaving 12 bases between them. The DNA for the CDR3 is TGTGCCAGCAGGCAACGGACAGTCCAAGAGACCCAGTACTTC. Translated, it gives CASRQRTVQETQYF.

The rearrangement uses TRBV7-9 and TRBJ2-1, with D unclear. In germline, CDR1 is SEHNR, CDR2 FQNEAQ (reference sequence). This CDR3 has 11 amino acids. Deletions cut 5 bases from V and 10 bases from J, with 9 bases between. Written as DNA, the CDR3 is TGTGCCAGCAGCGCTACTTGGGAGCAGTTCTTC. Translated: CASSATWEQFF.

Many counts were recorded for this clonotype. V is TRBV11-2 and J is TRBJ2-1; 7 positions match TRBD2. CDR3 size: 15 residues. Germline V gives CDR1 SGHAT, CDR2 FQNNGV. Germline trimming cut 4 bases from V and 10 bases from J; bases unmatched to any gene: 13. CDR3 DNA: TGTGCCAGCAGCTACTCGGGGGGAGGAGGTGTGGAGCAGTTCTTC. This sequence encodes CASSYSGGGGVEQFF.

This clonotype was picked up a small number of times. A much larger clone is a single base away; this may be a read error. The chain has TRBV11-2 and TRBJ2-1; TRBD1 might be the D (5 bases). The CDR3 runs 15 residues. From germline, CDR1 is SGHAT and CDR2 FQNNGV. Trimming removed 1 base at V and 2 bases at J, with 9 bases between. CDR3 region: CASSLVQGPYNEQFF. The DNA of the CDR3 is TGTGCCAGCAGCTTAGTCCAGGGCCCCTACAATGAGCAGTTCTTC.

This clonotype occurred many times. The genes are TRBV27 and TRBJ2-7; 8 bases map to TRBD1. CDR1 MNHEY and CDR2 SMNVEV come from the germline V gene (reference sequence). The trim removed 3 bases at V and 4 bases at J, leaving 11 bases unmatched. The CDR3 length is 16 residues. CDR3 DNA: TGTGCCAGCAGTTTGGCAGGACAGGGCACGTCTTACGAGCAGTACGTC. This encodes CASSLAGQGTSYEQYV.

This clonotype was found many times. This chain uses TRBV5-1 with TRBJ1-1; D may be TRBD1 (6 bases). The CDR3 sequence is 15 residues long. The germline V gene encodes CDR1 SGHRS and CDR2 YFSETQ. Trimming took off 1 base at V and 1 base at J, with 11 bases between the two ends. The CDR3 is CASSLYSGANTEAFF. As DNA, the CDR3 is TGCGCCAGCAGCTTGTATTCAGGGGCGAACACTGAAGCTTTCTTT.

Notes on this clonotype: It differs at one base from a far larger clone, so likely a read error. The rearrangement links TRBV10-3 to TRBJ2-7, with a possible D match to TRBD1 (5 bases). The CDR3 is made up of 15 amino acids. Germline V gene sequence: CDR1 ENHRY, CDR2 SYGVKD. The DNA for the CDR3 is TGTGCCATCAGTGAGGTTACAGCAGGGCGCCACGAGCAGCACGTC. Encoded protein: CAISEVTAGRHEQHV.

Many counts were recorded for this clonotype. This chain uses TRBV6-1 with TRBJ2-7, with 8 bases fitting TRBD1. Germline CDR1 MNHNS, CDR2 SASEGT. V was clipped by 6 bases and J by 3 bases; unmatched bases: 10. The CDR3 covers 15 residues. CDR3 amino acids: CASSRTGYLVYEQYV. The CDR3 bases are TGTGCCAGCAGCCGGACAGGGTATCTGGTCTACGAGCAGTACGTC.

This clonotype was recorded a few times. This chain connects TRBV20-1 to TRBJ2-5; D is ambiguous. The germline gives CDR1 DFQATT, CDR2 SNEGSKA (reference sequence). CDR3 length: 13 amino acids. Trimming removed 0 bases at V and 4 bases at J, with 9 bases between. The CDR3 coding sequence is TGCAGTGCTAGAGATCTGATCAGAGAGACCCAGTACTTC. It specifies CSARDLIRETQYF.

On this clonotype itself: This may stem from a read error, because a much larger clone lies one nucleotide away. No conserved phenylalanine or tryptophan is present at the end of the CDR3, so a read error is the likely explanation. This chain links TRBV28 with TRBJ2-7, with unresolved D. Trimming took off 3 bases at V and 3 bases at J, with 15 bases between the two ends. CDR1 is MDHEN and CDR2 is SYDVKM in the germline V gene. The CDR3 is made up of 15 amino acids. CDR3 sequence (DNA): TGTGCCAGCAGTTTTATACCCGGGCATCGCTACGAGCAGTACCTC. It yields the protein CASSFIPGHRYEQYL.

This clonotype occurred many times. The rearrangement links TRBV20-1 to TRBJ2-1; D possibly corresponds to TRBD1 (7 bases). This CDR3 region has 17 residues. V was shortened by 8 bases and J by 2 bases, with 25 bases between the two germline ends. Per the germline V gene, CDR1 is DFQATT and CDR2 is SNEGSKA (reference sequence). The CDR3: CSFPPGDRAPTYNEQFF. CDR3 nucleotides: TGCAGTTTTCCACCGGGAGACAGGGCCCCAACCTACAATGAGCAGTTCTTC.

This clonotype was observed at least ten times. The chain has TRBV28 and TRBJ1-2; D perhaps matches TRBD1 (6 bases). CDR1 and CDR2 (germline): MDHEN, SYDVKM. Trimming took 5 bases from V and 7 from J, leaving 8 bases between them. The CDR3 covers 11 residues. CDR3 in amino acids: CASSRTAGYTF. DNA for the CDR3: TGTGCCAGCAGTAGGACAGCTGGCTACACCTTC.

In this sample, this clonotype turned up many times. The chain joins TRBV9 to TRBJ2-7, with TRBD2 matching 12 bases. V lost 4 bases, J lost 4 bases, and 6 bases stayed unmatched. This CDR3 spans 15 amino acids. Germline V lookup: CDR1 SGDLS, CDR2 YYNGEE. The DNA of the CDR3 is TGTGCCAGCAGCACTCCTCTAGCGGGAGGGTACGAGCAGTACTTC. This gives the protein CASSTPLAGGYEQYF.

J is TRBJ2-3 and V is TRBV2, with TRBD2 as a possible D gene (6 bases). Germline loops: CDR1 SNHLY, CDR2 FYNNEI. This CDR3 region has 14 residues. V lost 9 bases, J lost 6 bases, and 19 bases lay in between. The CDR3 DNA is TGTGCCAGTCTATCACGGGGGTATGTGGATACGCAGTATTTT. Translation gives CASLSRGYVDTQYF.

This clonotype was observed a few times. V is TRBV9 and J is TRBJ1-4; the D is unclear. The V end lost 3 bases, the J end lost 7 bases, and 13 bases lay between the germline ends. The germline V gene has CDR1 SGDLS and CDR2 YYNGEE. The CDR3 runs 14 residues. CDR3 loop: CASSGAGNGEKLFF. In DNA form, the CDR3 reads TGTGCCAGCAGCGGCGCCGGGAACGGTGAAAAACTGTTTTTT.

This clonotype came up many times. V gene TRBV20-1 combines with J gene TRBJ2-3, with a possible D match to TRBD2 (7 bases). V was clipped by 0 bases and J by 2 bases, with 15 bases between them. Germline V gene data show CDR1 as DFQATT and CDR2 as SNEGSKA (reference sequence). CDR3 length: 16 amino acids. CDR3 in amino acids: CSARDRGGAYTDTQYF. CDR3 nucleotides: TGCAGTGCTAGAGATAGAGGGGGGGCCTACACAGATACGCAGTATTTT.

This clonotype was detected a few times. The chain combines TRBV4-3 with TRBJ1-4; 8 bases align to TRBD1. The CDR3 extends over 16 amino acids. CDR1 LGHNA and CDR2 YSLEER come from the germline V gene. J gave up 8 bases and V 5 bases, and 13 bases lay outside the gene matches. DNA for the CDR3: TGCGCCAGCAGCTCCCGAGACAGGGGCCCGAGGGAAAAACTGTTTTTT. Translation: CASSSRDRGPREKLFF.

The J gene is TRBJ1-6, the V gene TRBV6-2 or TRBV6-3; D remains ambiguous. Trimming left V 8 bases short and J 8 bases short, with 13 bases between. The CDR3 length is 13 residues. CDR1 is MNHEY, CDR2 SVGEGT, per germline. Written as DNA, the CDR3 is TGTGCCAGCGCGGAGGCTTTGGATTCACCCCTCCACTTT. It specifies CASAEALDSPLHF.

Ten or more counts support this clonotype. The rearrangement uses TRBV10-3 and TRBJ1-3; D is possibly TRBD1 (6 bases). Deletions cut 6 bases from V and 3 bases from J, with 12 bases between. CDR3 length: 14 residues. The V gene's germline CDR1 is ENHRY and CDR2 SYGVKD. The CDR3 spells CAISDRSFGNTIYF. The DNA of the CDR3 is TGTGCCATCAGCGACAGGTCCTTTGGAAACACCATATATTTT.

This clonotype was detected a few times. The chain combines TRBV29-1 with TRBJ2-7; D unresolved. Germline CDR1 SQVTM, CDR2 ANQGSEA. CDR3 length: 16 amino acids. The germline V and J ends were trimmed by 1 base and 6 bases, with 22 bases remaining between them. The CDR3 DNA follows: TGCAGCGTTGAAGGAACCCCGGGCCCAGAGCCTACCGAGCAGTACTTC. It codes for CSVEGTPGPEPTEQYF.

The table lists this clonotype with many counts. The chain links TRBV11-2 to TRBJ1-1, with a possible D match to TRBD1 (6 bases). The CDR3 consists of 16 residues. The germline gives CDR1 SGHAT, CDR2 FQNNGV. V was cut by 2 bases and J by 2 bases, with 15 bases left in between. The DNA for the CDR3 is TGTGCCAGCAGCTTACGCAGGGGCTCGGGTAACACTGAAGCTTTCTTT. Amino acid sequence: CASSLRRGSGNTEAFF.

The table lists this clonotype with many counts. The V gene is TRBV7-2, the J gene TRBJ2-7; D may be TRBD1 or TRBD2 (5 bases each). Germline CDR1 and CDR2: SGHTA and FQGNSA. Between the trimmed V and J ends, which lost 0 bases and 5 bases, there was a span of 17 bases. The CDR3 has 16 amino acids. In DNA, the CDR3 is TGTGCCAGCAGCTTAGCGGGAAAAGGGGTCGGGAACGAGCAGTACGTC. Encoded protein: CASSLAGKGVGNEQYV.

This clonotype was found many times. This chain links TRBV14 with TRBJ1-1, with D perhaps TRBD1 (5 bases). This CDR3 contains 14 residues. With 3 bases removed from V and 4 bases from J, the gap between germline ends came to 12 bases. CDR1 is SGHDN, CDR2 FVKESK, per germline. The CDR3 here is CASSQLGGGTEAFF. For the CDR3, the DNA is TGTGCCAGCAGCCAGCTCGGCGGGGGCACTGAAGCTTTCTTT.

This clonotype was recorded at least ten times. The genes are TRBV28 and TRBJ1-5, with 8 bases identical to TRBD1. Germline CDR1 is MDHEN and CDR2 is SYDVKM. V was pared by 7 bases and J by 7 bases, with 3 bases of the junction left unmatched. The CDR3 is 12 amino acids. CDR3: CASTTGAQPQHF. DNA of the CDR3: TGTGCCAGCACGACAGGGGCCCAGCCCCAGCATTTT.

This clonotype was seen ten or more times. The chain combines TRBV29-1 with TRBJ2-1; D might be TRBD1 (5 bases). CDR1 SQVTM and CDR2 ANQGSEA come from the germline V gene. V shed 3 bases and J shed 9 bases, with 9 bases lying between them. The CDR3 runs 11 residues. The CDR3 reads CSVDQGIEQFF. The CDR3 coding sequence is TGCAGCGTTGATCAGGGAATTGAGCAGTTCTTC.

Ten or more counts support this clonotype. The chain uses TRBV28 and TRBJ2-1; D is unclear. Germline CDR1 MDHEN, CDR2 SYDVKM. This CDR3 region has 11 residues. V shed 3 bases and J shed 8 bases, with 5 bases lying between them. The CDR3 region has the DNA TGTGCCAGCAGTTTTAGGCATGAGCAGTTCTTC. Translated, it gives CASSFRHEQFF.

This clonotype was seen many times. The V and J genes are TRBV7-3 and TRBJ1-1; perhaps TRBD1 as D (5 bases). Trimming cost V 5 bases and J 4 bases, with 20 bases left between them. There are 16 residues in the CDR3. Germline-derived CDR1 and CDR2 are SGHTA and FQGTGA. The CDR3 here is CASSPRMGGDGTEAFF. The CDR3 DNA reads as TGTGCCAGCAGCCCCCGGATGGGGGGGGACGGCACTGAAGCTTTCTTT.

Concerning this clonotype itself: Its ends do not fully match the called genes, so a read error is possible. J is TRBJ2-2 and V is TRBV4-3, with TRBD1 matching 8 bases. Germline CDR1 LGHNA, CDR2 YSLEER. This CDR3 region has 17 residues. The DNA for the CDR3 is TGCGCCAGCAGCGAAGAGGTGACAGGGGAAGACACCGGGGAGCTGTTTTTT. It codes for CASSEEVTGEDTGELFF.